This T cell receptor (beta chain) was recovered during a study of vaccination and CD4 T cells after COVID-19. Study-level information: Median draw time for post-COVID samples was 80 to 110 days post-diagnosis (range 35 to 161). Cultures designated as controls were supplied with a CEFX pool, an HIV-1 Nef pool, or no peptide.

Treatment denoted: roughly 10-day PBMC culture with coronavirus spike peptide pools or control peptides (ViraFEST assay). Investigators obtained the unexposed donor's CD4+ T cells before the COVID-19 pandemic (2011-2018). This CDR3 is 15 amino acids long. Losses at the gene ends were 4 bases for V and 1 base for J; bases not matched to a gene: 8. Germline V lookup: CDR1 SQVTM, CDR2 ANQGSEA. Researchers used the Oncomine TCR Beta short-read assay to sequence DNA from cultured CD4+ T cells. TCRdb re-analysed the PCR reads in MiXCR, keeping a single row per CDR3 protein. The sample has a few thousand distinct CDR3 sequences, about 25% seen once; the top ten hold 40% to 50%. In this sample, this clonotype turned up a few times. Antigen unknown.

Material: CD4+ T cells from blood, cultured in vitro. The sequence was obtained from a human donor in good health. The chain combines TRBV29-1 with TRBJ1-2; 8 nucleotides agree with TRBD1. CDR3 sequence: CSVVDPDRGNYGYTF. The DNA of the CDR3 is TGCAGCGTTGTGGATCCCGACAGGGGTAACTATGGCTACACCTTC.